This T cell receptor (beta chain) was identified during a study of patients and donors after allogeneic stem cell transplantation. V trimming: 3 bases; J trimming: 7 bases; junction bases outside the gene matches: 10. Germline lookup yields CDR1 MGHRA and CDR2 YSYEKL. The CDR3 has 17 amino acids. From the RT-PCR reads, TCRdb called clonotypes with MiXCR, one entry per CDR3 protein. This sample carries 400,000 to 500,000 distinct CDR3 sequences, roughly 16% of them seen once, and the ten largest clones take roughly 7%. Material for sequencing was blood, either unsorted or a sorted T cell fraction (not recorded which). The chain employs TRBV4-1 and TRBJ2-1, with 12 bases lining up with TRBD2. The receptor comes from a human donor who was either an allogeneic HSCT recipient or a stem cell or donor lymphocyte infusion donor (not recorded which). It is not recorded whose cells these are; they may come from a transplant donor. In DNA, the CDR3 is TGCGCCAGCAGCCATCGACTAGCGGGAGTAGGCTTGAATGAGCAGTTCTTC. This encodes CASSHRLAGVGLNEQFF.